Listed here is a single TCR beta chain. This sample was taken from a study of blood T cell repertoires in COVID-19. Background on the study: Sites across the United States, Italy and Spain contributed samples from acute and convalescent COVID-19. The analysed material was cDNA or gDNA that came from T cells, B-cell-depleted T cells, or PBMCs.

Trimming took 4 bases from V and 7 from J, leaving 11 bases between them. Germline assignment: CDR1 LGHDT and CDR2 YNNKEL (reference sequence). This CDR3 contains 14 residues. Using immunoSEQ multiplex PCR, the repertoire was profiled, and TCRdb retains in-frame clones only, with some absent. Here the sample spans under 130,000 clones, roughly 89% being singletons. The receptor was isolated from an elderly woman in a cohort sampled during active COVID-19. Material for sequencing was peripheral blood. The rearrangement uses TRBV3-1 (or the pseudogene TRBV3-2) and TRBJ1-6; unclear D gene. Here the CDR3 reads CASSPGPGNSPLHF. In DNA, the CDR3 is TGTGCCAGCAGCCCTGGGCCGGGAAATTCACCCCTCCACTTT.